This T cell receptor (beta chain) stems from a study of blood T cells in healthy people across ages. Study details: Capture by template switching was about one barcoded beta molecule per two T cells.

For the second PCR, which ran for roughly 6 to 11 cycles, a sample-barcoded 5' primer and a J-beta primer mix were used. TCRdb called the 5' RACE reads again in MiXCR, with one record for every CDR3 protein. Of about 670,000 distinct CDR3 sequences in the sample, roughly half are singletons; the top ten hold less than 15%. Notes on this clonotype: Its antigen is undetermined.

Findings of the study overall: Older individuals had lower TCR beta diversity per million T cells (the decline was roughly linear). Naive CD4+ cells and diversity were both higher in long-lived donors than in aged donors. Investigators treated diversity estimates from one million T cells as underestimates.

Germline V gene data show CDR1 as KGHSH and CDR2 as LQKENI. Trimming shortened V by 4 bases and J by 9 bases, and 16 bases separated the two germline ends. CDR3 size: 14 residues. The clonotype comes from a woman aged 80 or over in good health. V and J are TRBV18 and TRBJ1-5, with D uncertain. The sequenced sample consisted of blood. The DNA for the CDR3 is TGTGCCAGCTCACTCGAGTACCGGGCCCCGCCCCAGCATTTT. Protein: CASSLEYRAPPQHF.